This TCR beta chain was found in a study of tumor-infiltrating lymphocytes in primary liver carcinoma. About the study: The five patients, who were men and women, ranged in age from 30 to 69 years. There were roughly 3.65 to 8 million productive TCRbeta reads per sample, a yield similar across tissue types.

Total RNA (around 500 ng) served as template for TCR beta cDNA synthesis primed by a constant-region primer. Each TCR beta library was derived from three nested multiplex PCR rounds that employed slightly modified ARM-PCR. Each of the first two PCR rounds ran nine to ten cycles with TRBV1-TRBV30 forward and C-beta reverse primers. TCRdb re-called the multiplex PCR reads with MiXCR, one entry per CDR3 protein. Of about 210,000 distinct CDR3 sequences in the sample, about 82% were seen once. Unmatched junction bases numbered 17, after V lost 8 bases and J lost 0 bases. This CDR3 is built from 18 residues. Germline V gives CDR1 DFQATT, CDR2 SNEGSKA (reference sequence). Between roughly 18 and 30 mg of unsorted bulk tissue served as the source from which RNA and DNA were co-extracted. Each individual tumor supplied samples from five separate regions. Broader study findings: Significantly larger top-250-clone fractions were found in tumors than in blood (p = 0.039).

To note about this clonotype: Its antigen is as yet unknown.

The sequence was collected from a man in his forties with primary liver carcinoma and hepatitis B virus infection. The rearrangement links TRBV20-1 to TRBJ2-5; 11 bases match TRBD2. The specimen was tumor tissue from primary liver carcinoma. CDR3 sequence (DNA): TGCAGTACTGACTTGGGGGCTAGCGGGAGGCTGTACCAAGAGACCCAGTACTTC. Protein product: CSTDLGASGRLYQETQYF.